A selection of T cell receptor beta chains follows, all from one sample in a study of Graves' ophthalmopathy and Graves' hyperthyroidism. TCRdb processed the multiplex PCR reads anew with MiXCR; each CDR3 protein has one entry. Altogether about 480,000 distinct CDR3 sequences are present, approximately 15% being singletons, with the ten largest covering over 8%. Sample: blood. The source is a woman aged 30 to 39 with Graves' ophthalmopathy. Both conserved end residues are part of each CDR3. Fields, in order: J gene, D gene, V gene, clone size, CDR3 protein, CDR3 DNA. A D gene is named only where the DNA matches it firmly. Clone sizes are given selectively: once, few, many, or a class where the clone is expanded.

TRBJ2-7	TRBD2	TRBV20-1	-	CSAWAEAGGLGEQYF	TGCAGTGCCTGGGCGGAAGCGGGGGGCCTAGGTGAGCAGTACTTC
TRBJ1-5	-	TRBV6-5	many	CASTDWGNQPQHF	TGTGCCAGCACGGATTGGGGCAATCAGCCCCAGCATTTT
TRBJ1-1	-	TRBV28	-	CASSLLTPGDNTEAFF	TGTGCCAGCAGTTTATTAACCCCAGGGGATAACACTGAAGCTTTCTTT
TRBJ1-2	TRBD1	TRBV20-1	many	CSARALDRALNYGYTF	TGCAGTGCTAGAGCCCTGGACAGGGCCCTCAACTATGGCTACACCTTC
TRBJ2-4	-	TRBV28	many	CASSLKDAKNIQYF	TGTGCCAGCAGTTTGAAGGACGCCAAAAACATTCAGTACTTC
TRBJ2-5	TRBD2	TRBV6-1	-	CASSGTSGGAETQYF	TGTGCCAGCAGTGGGACTAGCGGGGGGGCAGAGACCCAGTACTTC
TRBJ1-1	TRBD1	TRBV7-9	many	CASSPQTGGGTEAFF	TGTGCCAGCAGCCCACAAACAGGGGGGGGCACTGAAGCTTTCTTT
TRBJ1-1	-	TRBV3-1	-	CASSSDGTEAFF	TGTGCCAGCAGTTCTGACGGGACTGAAGCTTTCTTT
TRBJ2-7	TRBD1	TRBV28	many	CASSSPGTAYEQYF	TGTGCCAGCAGTTCCCCAGGGACAGCCTACGAGCAGTACTTC
TRBJ1-1	-	TRBV29-1	many	CSVDRAPNTEAFF	TGCAGCGTTGACAGGGCCCCGAACACTGAAGCTTTCTTT
TRBJ1-3	-	TRBV6-1	many	CASMLGPGNTIYF	TGTGCCAGCATGCTAGGACCTGGAAACACCATATATTTT
TRBJ2-5	-	TRBV28	many	CASTAQETQYF	TGTGCCAGCACGGCCCAAGAGACCCAGTACTTC
TRBJ1-6	-	TRBV7-2	many	CASSPHGSYNSPLHF	TGTGCCAGCAGCCCCCACGGCTCCTATAATTCACCCCTCCACTTT
TRBJ1-6	-	TRBV28	many	CASRSAYNSPLHF	TGTGCCAGCAGATCAGCATATAATTCACCCCTCCACTTT
TRBJ1-1	-	TRBV12-3/TRBV12-4	many	CASSRGATEAFF	TGTGCCAGCAGTCGGGGAGCCACTGAAGCTTTCTTT
TRBJ1-1	-	TRBV24-1	many	CATSDARNTEAFF	TGTGCCACCAGTGACGCCCGAAACACTGAAGCTTTCTTT
TRBJ1-2	-	TRBV9	many	CASSPPPDGYTF	TGTGCCAGCAGCCCCCCCCCGGACGGCTACACCTTC
TRBJ1-2	-	TRBV12-3/TRBV12-4	many	CASSSSPPPQSYGYTF	TGTGCCAGCAGCTCAAGTCCCCCTCCGCAGAGCTATGGCTACACCTTC
TRBJ1-2	-	TRBV4-1	few	CASSQLRPGVHGYTF	TGCGCCAGCAGCCAACTCCGGCCAGGGGTCCATGGCTACACCTTC
TRBJ2-2	TRBD2	TRBV24-1	many	CATSDLPRGASTGELFF	TGTGCCACCAGTGATTTGCCGCGGGGGGCGAGCACCGGGGAGCTGTTTTTT
TRBJ1-2	TRBD1	TRBV6-1	many	CASTHRGRVGGYTF	TGTGCCAGCACCCACAGGGGGCGAGTCGGTGGCTACACCTTC
TRBJ2-7	-	TRBV14	-	CASSQGQGGYYEQYF	TGTGCCAGCAGCCAAGGTCAGGGGGGCTACTACGAGCAGTACTTC
TRBJ1-5	-	TRBV9	-	CASSVDPVEPQHF	TGTGCCAGCAGCGTAGATCCGGTTGAGCCCCAGCATTTT
TRBJ1-1	-	TRBV28	many	CASSSPGYSNTEAFF	TGTGCCAGCAGTTCCCCGGGATACTCTAACACTGAAGCTTTCTTT
TRBJ2-5	TRBD1	TRBV28	many	CASSSGTGAGETQYF	TGTGCCAGCAGTTCCGGGACAGGGGCAGGAGAGACCCAGTACTTC
TRBJ1-2	-	TRBV10-3	many	CATTTGVWGYTF	TGTGCCACGACGACAGGAGTTTGGGGCTACACCTTC
TRBJ1-1	TRBD1	TRBV18	many	CASSPQDRVAEAFF	TGTGCCAGCTCACCTCAGGACAGGGTGGCTGAAGCTTTCTTT
TRBJ2-5	-	TRBV29-1	many	CSVGPSLMETQYF	TGCAGCGTTGGACCGTCCCTCATGGAGACCCAGTACTTC
TRBJ2-7	-	TRBV6-1	many	CASSPGLTYEQYF	TGTGCCAGCAGTCCCGGACTAACCTACGAGCAGTACTTC
TRBJ1-5	-	TRBV19	many	CASSIGRSNQPQHF	TGTGCCAGTAGTATAGGTCGAAGCAATCAGCCCCAGCATTTT
TRBJ2-7	TRBD2	TRBV20-1	many	CSARSFQGGLAGTYEQYF	TGCAGTGCTCGTTCGTTCCAAGGCGGGCTAGCGGGGACCTACGAGCAGTACTTC
TRBJ2-7	-	TRBV5-1	many	CASSPSGLTYEQYF	TGCGCCAGCAGCCCGTCAGGACTCACTTACGAGCAGTACTTC
TRBJ2-7	-	TRBV20-1	many	CSATGGWYEQYF	TGCAGTGCTACAGGGGGGTGGTACGAGCAGTACTTC
TRBJ2-7	TRBD2	TRBV27	-	CASSSPARGRGGEQYF	TGTGCCAGCAGTTCCCCGGCGCGCGGGAGGGGGGGTGAGCAGTACTTC
TRBJ2-7	TRBD1	TRBV5-1	many	CASSYAGTEYYEQYF	TGCGCCAGCAGCTACGCCGGGACAGAATACTACGAGCAGTACTTC
TRBJ2-3	-	TRBV7-2	many	CASSAGLHRTDTQYF	TGTGCCAGCAGCGCTGGACTTCACCGTACAGATACGCAGTATTTT
TRBJ2-5	TRBD2	TRBV4-1	few	CASSLSTSGVRETQYF	TGCGCCAGCAGCCTCTCGACTAGCGGGGTTAGGGAGACCCAGTACTTC
TRBJ2-7	TRBD1	TRBV12-3/TRBV12-4	many	CASSMDREQYF	TGTGCCAGCAGTATGGACAGGGAGCAGTACTTC
TRBJ2-7	TRBD2	TRBV4-3	few	CASSQGPSGISYEQYF	TGCGCCAGCAGCCAAGGCCCTAGCGGGATTTCCTACGAGCAGTACTTC
TRBJ2-5	TRBD2	TRBV11-2	many	CASSSFPGTSGQETQYF	TGTGCCAGCAGCTCATTCCCCGGGACTAGCGGCCAAGAGACCCAGTACTTC
TRBJ1-5	-	TRBV6-1	-	CASSEAAGTLSNQPQHF	TGTGCCAGCAGTGAAGCAGCCGGGACACTTTCCAATCAGCCCCAGCATTTT
TRBJ1-1	-	TRBV20-1	many	CSVRKWKNTEAFF	TGCAGTGTCCGAAAGTGGAAGAACACTGAAGCTTTCTTT
TRBJ2-5	TRBD2	TRBV11-2	-	CASSLSGGRQTQYF	TGTGCCAGCAGCTTAAGCGGGGGGAGGCAGACCCAGTACTTC
TRBJ1-1	TRBD1	TRBV13	many	CASSHPGTGVPNTEAFF	TGTGCCAGCAGTCACCCCGGGACAGGGGTCCCCAACACTGAAGCTTTCTTT
TRBJ2-7	-	TRBV6-5	-	CASSYEGGLYEQYF	TGTGCCAGCAGTTATGAAGGCGGTCTCTACGAGCAGTACTTC
TRBJ2-7	TRBD1	TRBV6-1	many	CASTQEIRTGAAEQYF	TGTGCCAGCACCCAAGAAATCCGGACAGGGGCGGCCGAGCAGTACTTC
TRBJ2-5	TRBD1	TRBV7-9	many	CAGSRGQGETQYF	TGTGCCGGCTCCCGAGGACAGGGGGAGACCCAGTACTTC
TRBJ1-2	-	TRBV7-2	many	CASRIDGLDLYGYTF	TGTGCCAGCAGAATTGACGGATTGGACCTCTATGGCTACACCTTC
TRBJ2-7	-	TRBV11-1	-	CASSPKSRMATVSYEQYF	TGTGCCAGCAGCCCTAAATCCCGGATGGCCACCGTCTCCTACGAGCAGTACTTC
TRBJ2-4	-	TRBV27	many	CASGKASKNIQYF	TGTGCCAGCGGAAAGGCTTCCAAAAACATTCAGTACTTC
TRBJ2-6	-	TRBV28	medium-sized	CASSLSGNGANVLTF	TGTGCCAGCAGTTTATCTGGGAATGGGGCCAACGTCCTGACTTTC
TRBJ2-7	-	TRBV7-2	many	CASSLTGRLYEQYF	TGTGCCAGCAGCTTAACGGGACGGCTCTACGAGCAGTACTTC
TRBJ2-7	-	TRBV5-1	few	CASSLIWGSSYEQYF	TGCGCCAGCAGCTTGATATGGGGCAGCTCCTACGAGCAGTACTTC
TRBJ2-5	-	TRBV4-1	many	CASRRWGDSQETQYF	TGCGCCAGCCGCAGGTGGGGGGACTCCCAAGAGACCCAGTACTTC
TRBJ2-5	TRBD1	TRBV28	many	CASSLTGRRETQYF	TGTGCCAGCAGTCTGACAGGGCGGCGGGAGACCCAGTACTTC